One T cell receptor beta chain is described in this entry. Its antigen is as yet unknown. The germline V gene has CDR1 SGHTA and CDR2 FQGNSA. The V and J ends lost 4 bases and 3 bases respectively, with 8 bases between them. CDR3 size: 13 residues. Each cDNA molecule carried a unique molecular identifier. One entry per CDR3 protein results from TCRdb running MiXCR on the 5' RACE reads. The table records 60,000 to 75,000 distinct CDR3 sequences, about 12% of them present only once. This entry comes from a study of early T cells in non-severe SARS-CoV-2 infection. Study-wide context: Sequencing used unsorted whole-blood bulk RNA, so chains lack pairing. General study findings and limits: Clonotype matching in VDJdb favored anti-spike CD8 responses and did not capture private and CD4 specificities.

The sequencing sample was made of whole blood. V is TRBV7-2 and J is TRBJ2-3, with D uncertain. The sequence came from an adult who was a healthcare worker with PCR-confirmed SARS-CoV-2 infection or an uninfected control (not recorded which). CDR3 DNA: TGTGCCAGCAGCTACTGGAGTACAGATACGCAGTATTTT. It specifies CASSYWSTDTQYF.